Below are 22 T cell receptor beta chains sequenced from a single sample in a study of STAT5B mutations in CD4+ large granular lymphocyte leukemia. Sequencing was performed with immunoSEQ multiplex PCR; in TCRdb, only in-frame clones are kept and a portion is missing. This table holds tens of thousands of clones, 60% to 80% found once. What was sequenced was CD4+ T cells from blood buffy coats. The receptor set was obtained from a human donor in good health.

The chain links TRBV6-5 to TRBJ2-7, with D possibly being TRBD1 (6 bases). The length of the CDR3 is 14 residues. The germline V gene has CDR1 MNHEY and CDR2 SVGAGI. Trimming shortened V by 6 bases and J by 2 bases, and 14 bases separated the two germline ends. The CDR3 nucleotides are TGTGCCAGCAGCACCAGACAGGCCGCCTACGAGCAGTACTTC. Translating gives CASSTRQAAYEQYF.

The CDR3 loop reads CASSDGDRGGGLFF. CDR3 DNA sequence: TGTGCCAGCAGTGATGGGGACCGAGGGGGTGGGCTGTTTTTT. This chain joins TRBV2 and TRBJ2-2; a weak D match, TRBD1 (6 bases). Germline V lookup: CDR1 SNHLY, CDR2 FYNNEI. This CDR3 is built from 14 residues. Trimming removed 3 bases at V and 13 bases at J, with 18 bases between.

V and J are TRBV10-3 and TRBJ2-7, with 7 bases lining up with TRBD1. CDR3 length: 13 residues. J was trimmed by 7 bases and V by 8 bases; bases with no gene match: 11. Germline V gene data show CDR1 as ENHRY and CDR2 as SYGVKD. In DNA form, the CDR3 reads TGTGCCATCGGTGGTACAGGGGTAGGGGAGCAGTACTTC. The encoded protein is CAIGGTGVGEQYF.

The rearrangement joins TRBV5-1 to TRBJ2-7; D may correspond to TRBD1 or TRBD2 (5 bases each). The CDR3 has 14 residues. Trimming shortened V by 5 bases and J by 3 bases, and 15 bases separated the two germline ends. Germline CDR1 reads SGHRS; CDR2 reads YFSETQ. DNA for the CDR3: TGCGCCAGCAGTTTTTCCGGGACGGACTACGAGCAGTACTTC. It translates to CASSFSGTDYEQYF.

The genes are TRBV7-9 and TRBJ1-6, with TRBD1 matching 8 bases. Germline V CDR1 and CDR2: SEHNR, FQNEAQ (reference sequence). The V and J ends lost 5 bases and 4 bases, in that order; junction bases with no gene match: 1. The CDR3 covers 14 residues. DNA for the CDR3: TGTGCCAGCAGCGGGACAGGATATAATTCACCCCTCCACTTT. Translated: CASSGTGYNSPLHF.

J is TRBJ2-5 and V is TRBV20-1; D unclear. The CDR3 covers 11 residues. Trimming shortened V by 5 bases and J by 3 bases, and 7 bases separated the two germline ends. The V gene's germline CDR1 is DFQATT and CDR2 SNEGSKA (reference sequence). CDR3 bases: TGCAGTGCTGAGTGGGAAGAGACCCAGTACTTC. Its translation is CSAEWEETQYF.

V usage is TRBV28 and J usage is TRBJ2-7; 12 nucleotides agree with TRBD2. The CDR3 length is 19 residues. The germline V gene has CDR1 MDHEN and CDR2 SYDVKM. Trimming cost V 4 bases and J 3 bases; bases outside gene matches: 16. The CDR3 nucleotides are TGTGCCAGCAGTTCCCCCGGGCTAGCGGGAGGGCCGGGAAACTACGAGCAGTACTTC. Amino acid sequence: CASSSPGLAGGPGNYEQYF.

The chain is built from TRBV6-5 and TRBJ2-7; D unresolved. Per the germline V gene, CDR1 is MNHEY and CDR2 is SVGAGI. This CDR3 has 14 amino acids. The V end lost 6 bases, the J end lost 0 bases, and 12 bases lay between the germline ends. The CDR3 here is CASSSPRSSYEQYF. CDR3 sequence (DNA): TGTGCCAGCAGCTCCCCGCGCAGCTCCTACGAGCAGTACTTC.

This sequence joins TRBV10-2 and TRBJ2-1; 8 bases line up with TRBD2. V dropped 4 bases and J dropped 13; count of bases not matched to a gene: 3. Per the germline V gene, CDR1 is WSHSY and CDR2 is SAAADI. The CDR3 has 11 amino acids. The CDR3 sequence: CASSVGLGQFF. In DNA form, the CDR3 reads TGCGCCAGCAGTGTGGGACTAGGACAGTTCTTC.

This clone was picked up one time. The CDR3 region has the DNA TGCGCCAGCAGTGGAGGGAAGCTAGCGGGTGGGGGCACAGATACGCAGTATTTT. Protein: CASSGGKLAGGGTDTQYF. The chain has TRBV10-2 and TRBJ2-3; 8 bases agree with TRBD2. Trimming took 4 bases from V and 1 from J; bases not matched to a gene: 13. CDR3 length: 18 residues. The germline gives CDR1 WSHSY, CDR2 SAAADI.

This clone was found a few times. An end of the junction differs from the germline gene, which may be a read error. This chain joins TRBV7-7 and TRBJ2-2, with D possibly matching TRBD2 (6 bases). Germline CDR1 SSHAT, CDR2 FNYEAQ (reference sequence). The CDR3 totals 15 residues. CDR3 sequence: CASSLPGTNTGELFF. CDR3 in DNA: TGTGCTAGCAGCCTACCAGGGACTAACACCGGGGAGCTGTTTTTT. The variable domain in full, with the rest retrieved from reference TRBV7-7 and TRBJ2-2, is GAGVSQSPRYKVTKRGQDVTLRCDPISSHATLYWYQQALGQGPEFLTYFNYEAQPDKSGLPSDRFSAERPEGSISTLTIQRTEQRDSAMYRCASSLPGTNTGELFFGEGSRLTVL.

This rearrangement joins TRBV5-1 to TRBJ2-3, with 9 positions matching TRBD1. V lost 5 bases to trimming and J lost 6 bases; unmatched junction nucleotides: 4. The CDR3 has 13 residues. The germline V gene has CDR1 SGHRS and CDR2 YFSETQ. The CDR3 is CASSRDRVDTQYF. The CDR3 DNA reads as TGCGCCAGCAGTCGGGACAGGGTGGATACGCAGTATTTT.

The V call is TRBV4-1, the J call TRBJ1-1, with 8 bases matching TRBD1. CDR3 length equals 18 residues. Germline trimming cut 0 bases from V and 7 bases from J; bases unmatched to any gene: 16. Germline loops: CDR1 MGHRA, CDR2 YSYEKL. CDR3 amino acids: CASSQDLSGQGRYSEAFF. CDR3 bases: TGCGCCAGCAGCCAAGATTTATCAGGACAGGGTAGATACAGTGAAGCTTTCTTT.

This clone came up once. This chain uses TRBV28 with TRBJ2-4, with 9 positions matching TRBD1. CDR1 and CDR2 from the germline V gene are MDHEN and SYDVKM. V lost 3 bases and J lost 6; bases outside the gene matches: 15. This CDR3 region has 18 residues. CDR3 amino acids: CASSFTRIDRGGRNIQYF. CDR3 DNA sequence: TGTGCCAGCAGTTTCACCCGAATTGACAGGGGGGGCCGAAACATTCAGTACTTC.

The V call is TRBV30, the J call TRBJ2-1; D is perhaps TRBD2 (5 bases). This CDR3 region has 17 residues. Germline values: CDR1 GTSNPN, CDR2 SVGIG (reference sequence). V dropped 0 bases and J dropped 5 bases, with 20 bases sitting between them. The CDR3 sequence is CAWSVKWERRTDNEQFF. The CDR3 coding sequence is TGTGCCTGGAGTGTAAAGTGGGAGCGGAGAACCGACAATGAGCAGTTCTTC.

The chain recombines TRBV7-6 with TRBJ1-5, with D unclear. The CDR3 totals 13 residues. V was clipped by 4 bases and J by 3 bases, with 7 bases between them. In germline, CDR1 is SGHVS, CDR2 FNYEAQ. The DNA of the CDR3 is TGTGCCAGCAGCTCGACGACCAATCAGCCCCAGCATTTT. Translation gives CASSSTTNQPQHF.

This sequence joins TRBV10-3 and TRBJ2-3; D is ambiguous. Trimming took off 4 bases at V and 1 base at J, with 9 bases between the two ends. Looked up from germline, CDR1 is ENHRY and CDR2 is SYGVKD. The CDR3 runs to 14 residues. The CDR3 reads CAISVGTGTDTQYF. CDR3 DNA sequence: TGTGCCATCAGTGTTGGAACCGGCACAGATACGCAGTATTTT.

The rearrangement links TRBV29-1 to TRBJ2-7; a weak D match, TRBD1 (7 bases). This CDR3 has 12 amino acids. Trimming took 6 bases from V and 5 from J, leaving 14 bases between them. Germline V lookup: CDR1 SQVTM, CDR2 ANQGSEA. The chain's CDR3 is CSVRDREDEQYF. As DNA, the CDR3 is TGCAGCGTCCGCGACAGGGAGGACGAGCAGTACTTC.

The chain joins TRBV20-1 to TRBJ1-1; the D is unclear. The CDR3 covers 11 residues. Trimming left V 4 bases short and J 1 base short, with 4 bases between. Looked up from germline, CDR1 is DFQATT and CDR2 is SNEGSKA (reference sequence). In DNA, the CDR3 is TGCAGTGCTATTGGGAACACTGAAGCTTTCTTT. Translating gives CSAIGNTEAFF.

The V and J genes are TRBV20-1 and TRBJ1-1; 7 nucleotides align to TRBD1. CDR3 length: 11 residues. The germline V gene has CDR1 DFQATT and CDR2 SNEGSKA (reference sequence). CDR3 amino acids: CSQTGASEAFF. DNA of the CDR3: TGCAGCCAAACAGGGGCTTCTGAAGCTTTCTTT.

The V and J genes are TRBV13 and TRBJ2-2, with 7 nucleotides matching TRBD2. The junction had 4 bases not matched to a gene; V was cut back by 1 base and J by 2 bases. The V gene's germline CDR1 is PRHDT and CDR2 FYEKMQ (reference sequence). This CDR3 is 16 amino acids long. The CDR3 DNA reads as TGTGCCAGCAGCTTAGTGGCTAGCGGCAACACCGGGGAGCTGTTTTTT. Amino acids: CASSLVASGNTGELFF.

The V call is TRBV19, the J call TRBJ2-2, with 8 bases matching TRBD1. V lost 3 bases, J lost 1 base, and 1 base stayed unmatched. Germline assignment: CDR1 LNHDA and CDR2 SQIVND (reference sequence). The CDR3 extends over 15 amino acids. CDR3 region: CASSITGGNTGELFF. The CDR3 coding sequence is TGTGCCAGTAGTATCACAGGGGGGAACACCGGGGAGCTGTTTTTT.